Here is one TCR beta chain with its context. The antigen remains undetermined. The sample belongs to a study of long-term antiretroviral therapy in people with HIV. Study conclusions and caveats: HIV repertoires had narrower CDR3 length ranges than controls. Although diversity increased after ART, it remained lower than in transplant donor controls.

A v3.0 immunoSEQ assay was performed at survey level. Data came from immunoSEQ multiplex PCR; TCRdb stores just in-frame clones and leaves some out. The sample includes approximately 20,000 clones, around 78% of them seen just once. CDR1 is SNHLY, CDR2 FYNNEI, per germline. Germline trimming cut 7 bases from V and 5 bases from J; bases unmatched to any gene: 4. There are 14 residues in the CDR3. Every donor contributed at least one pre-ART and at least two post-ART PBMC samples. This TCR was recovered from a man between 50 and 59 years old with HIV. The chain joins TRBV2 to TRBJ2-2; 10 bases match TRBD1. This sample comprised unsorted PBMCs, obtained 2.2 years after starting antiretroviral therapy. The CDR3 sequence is CASTGQGGTGELFF. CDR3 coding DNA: TGTGCCAGCACCGGACAGGGGGGGACCGGGGAGCTGTTTTTT.